Below, 30 T cell receptor beta chains from the same sample are listed, as sequenced in a study of cytomegalovirus exposure and HLA in healthy donors. A multiplex PCR was run with 60 Vbeta primers and 13 Jbeta primers. Some clones are missing from TCRdb's copy, which holds only in-frame ones; the method was immunoSEQ multiplex PCR. The table has about 190,000 clones, about four fifths seen once; the top ten hold about 9.4%. The specimen was PBMCs. Every receptor here comes from a woman aged 50 to 60 in good health and CMV-seropositive.

The V and J genes are TRBV28 and TRBJ2-5; D perhaps matches TRBD2 (5 bases). V shed 3 bases and J shed 5 bases, with 16 bases lying between them. The CDR3 is 15 residues long. Germline values: CDR1 MDHEN, CDR2 SYDVKM. CDR3 nucleotide sequence: TGTGCCAGCAGTTTGTCTGGACTGGGTGGGGAGACCCAGTACTTC. Residues: CASSLSGLGGETQYF.

This clone was recorded only once. V usage is TRBV30 and J usage is TRBJ1-5; TRBD1 might be the D (5 bases). Germline CDR1 GTSNPN, CDR2 SVGIG (reference sequence). CDR3 length equals 14 residues. Trimming removed 1 base from V and 0 bases from J, with 7 bases in between. The CDR3 loop reads CAWSGGLSNQPQHF. The CDR3 DNA follows: TGTGCCTGGAGTGGGGGCCTTAGCAATCAGCCCCAGCATTTT.

This chain links TRBV19 with TRBJ1-2; the D gene is possibly TRBD1 (5 bases). The CDR3 consists of 16 residues. Trimming shortened V by 10 bases and J by 2 bases, and 23 bases separated the two germline ends. The germline V gene encodes CDR1 LNHDA and CDR2 SQIVND (reference sequence). The CDR3, as DNA: TGTGCCACATGTCCGCAAGGAGGGGCCGCGAACTATGGCTACACCTTC. Amino acids: CATCPQGGAANYGYTF.

The rearrangement links TRBV9 to TRBJ1-3, with D perhaps TRBD1 (6 bases). Germline V gene data show CDR1 as SGDLS and CDR2 as YYNGEE. Trimming left V 3 bases short and J 0 bases short, with 10 bases between. The CDR3 has 15 amino acids. CDR3 protein: CASSGGHHSGNTIYF. The CDR3 nucleotides are TGTGCCAGCAGCGGGGGACACCACTCTGGAAACACCATATATTTT.

The chain has TRBV29-1 and TRBJ1-5; possibly TRBD1 for D (6 bases). The CDR3 sequence is 13 residues long. The V gene's germline CDR1 is SQVTM and CDR2 ANQGSEA. Trimming removed 6 bases from V and 9 bases from J, with 18 bases in between. CDR3 bases: TGCAGCGTGGCTACAGGGACCGTCGGGCCCCAGCATTTT. Amino acids: CSVATGTVGPQHF.

The CDR3 here is CASSSGLPNTGELFF. CDR3 nucleotide sequence: TGTGCCAGCAGCTCGGGACTGCCGAACACCGGGGAGCTGTTTTTT. This chain links TRBV7-3 with TRBJ2-2; D might be TRBD2 (6 bases). Trimming cost V 4 bases and J 0 bases, with 9 bases left between them. This CDR3 is 15 amino acids long. CDR1 and CDR2 from the germline V gene are SGHTA and FQGTGA.

This sequence joins TRBV28 and TRBJ2-7, with TRBD2 as a possible D gene (5 bases). The CDR3 is made up of 13 amino acids. Germline V lookup: CDR1 MDHEN, CDR2 SYDVKM. V lost 4 bases and J 10 bases, leaving 17 bases between the germline ends. The CDR3 coding sequence is TGTGCCAGCAGTTCCGGTTTGTCAAGGACTCAGTACTTC. This sequence encodes CASSSGLSRTQYF.

The rearrangement joins TRBV27 to TRBJ1-4; 10 nucleotides align to TRBD1. With 5 bases clipped from V and 3 bases from J, the junction kept 6 bases outside the gene matches. Germline values: CDR1 MNHEY, CDR2 SMNVEV (reference sequence). The CDR3 sequence is 16 residues long. CDR3: CASSQGQGMANEKLFF. CDR3 in DNA: TGTGCCAGCAGTCAGGGACAGGGGATGGCTAATGAAAAACTGTTTTTT. The variable domain in full, completed from reference TRBV27 and TRBJ1-4, reads EAQVTQNPRYLITVTGKKLTVTCSQNMNHEYMSWYRQDPGLGLRQIYYSMNVEVTDKGDVPEGYKVSRKEKRNFPLILESPSPNQTSLYFCASSQGQGMANEKLFFGSGTQLSVL.

This chain uses TRBV5-5 with TRBJ1-2; D gene unclear. Trimming removed 0 bases from V and 4 bases from J, with 7 bases in between. Germline lookup yields CDR1 SGHKS and CDR2 YYEKEE (reference sequence). The CDR3 totals 13 residues. DNA of the CDR3: TGTGCCAGCAGCTTGGCAGGTCGCTATGGCTACACCTTC. It yields the protein CASSLAGRYGYTF.

The V gene is TRBV6-5, the J gene TRBJ2-1; 11 bases map to TRBD2. The V segment lost 4 bases and the J segment 5 bases; nucleotides outside the gene matches: 7. CDR3 length: 16 amino acids. Germline V gene lookup returns CDR1 MNHEY and CDR2 SVGAGI. CDR3 DNA: TGTGCCAGCAGTTCACTTAGCGGGGGGGTCCACAATGAGCAGTTCTTC. It is translated as CASSSLSGGVHNEQFF.

This sequence joins TRBV7-9 and TRBJ1-1, with a weak D call TRBD1 (5 bases). CDR1 is SEHNR and CDR2 is FQNEAQ in the germline V gene (reference sequence). CDR3 size: 15 residues. V lost 5 bases to trimming and J lost 4 bases, with 17 bases between them. CDR3 amino acids: CASSPQSGLGTEAFF. The CDR3 DNA reads TGTGCCAGCAGCCCTCAGTCAGGGTTAGGCACTGAAGCTTTCTTT.

The chain's CDR3 is CATSARKGLVQYF. The DNA of the CDR3 is TGTGCCACCAGCGCCCGAAAGGGGCTCGTTCAGTACTTC. The genes are TRBV15 and TRBJ2-4; a possible D gene is TRBD1 (5 bases). Trimming took off 5 bases at V and 11 bases at J, with 16 bases between the two ends. Germline CDR1 reads LNHNV; CDR2 reads YYDKDF (reference sequence). The CDR3 is made up of 13 amino acids.

This clone appeared a single time. The chain uses TRBV6-5 and TRBJ1-2; maybe TRBD1 (5 bases). The CDR3 is 16 residues long. CDR1 and CDR2 (germline): MNHEY, SVGAGI. V gave up 2 bases and J gave up 6 bases, with 19 bases separating them. The CDR3 protein is CASSYRGRSGRDGYTF. DNA of the CDR3: TGTGCCAGCAGTTACAGGGGCCGGTCCGGAAGAGATGGCTACACCTTC.

This rearrangement joins TRBV4-3 to TRBJ2-3, with no clear D. Trimming left V 0 bases short and J 5 bases short, with 9 bases between. The CDR3 extends over 14 amino acids. Germline CDR1 is LGHNA and CDR2 is YSLEER. The DNA for the CDR3 is TGCGCCAGCAGCCAAGACCCTTCAGTAGATACGCAGTATTTT. Protein sequence: CASSQDPSVDTQYF.

V usage is TRBV5-1 and J usage is TRBJ1-1; the D gene is possibly TRBD1 (5 bases). Trimming shortened V by 4 bases and J by 6 bases, and 16 bases separated the two germline ends. Germline lookup yields CDR1 SGHRS and CDR2 YFSETQ. There are 14 residues in the CDR3. The CDR3 DNA follows: TGCGCCAGCAGCCGGGGGAAGGGAGGCCCTGAAGCTTTCTTT. Translated, it gives CASSRGKGGPEAFF.

This sequence joins TRBV5-6 and TRBJ1-1; no firm D call. Germline V gene sequence: CDR1 SGHDT, CDR2 YYEEEE. V was clipped by 1 base and J by 0 bases, with 16 bases between them. This CDR3 spans 17 amino acids. In DNA form, the CDR3 reads TGTGCCAGCAGCTTGACCGGACTCCTGGTCATGAACACTGAAGCTTTCTTT. Protein product: CASSLTGLLVMNTEAFF.

The rearrangement joins TRBV28 to TRBJ1-1, with TRBD1 as a possible D gene (5 bases). The CDR3 totals 16 residues. V gave up 1 base and J gave up 2 bases, with 14 bases separating them. Germline V lookup: CDR1 MDHEN, CDR2 SYDVKM. CDR3 in amino acids: CASSLSSGGGNTEAFF. CDR3 coding DNA: TGTGCCAGCAGTTTATCCTCCGGGGGAGGAAACACTGAAGCTTTCTTT.

The chain has TRBV4-1 and TRBJ2-1; 10 positions agree with TRBD2. There are 19 residues in the CDR3. With 0 bases clipped from V and 0 bases from J, the junction kept 8 bases outside the gene matches. CDR1 and CDR2 (germline): MGHRA, YSYEKL. The CDR3 DNA reads as TGCGCCAGCAGCCAAGATATTCTAGCGGGGGACCGCTCCTACAATGAGCAGTTCTTC. Its translation is CASSQDILAGDRSYNEQFF.

A single count supports this clone. The J gene is TRBJ2-1, the V gene TRBV19, with D perhaps matching TRBD1 (6 bases). Germline loops: CDR1 LNHDA, CDR2 SQIVND (reference sequence). The V and J ends lost 4 bases and 7 bases respectively, with 17 bases between them. The CDR3 runs 15 residues. CDR3 sequence: CASSRAQGRGNEQFF. The CDR3 nucleotides are TGTGCCAGTAGTAGGGCACAGGGAAGGGGGAATGAGCAGTTCTTC.

This CDR3 reads CASGEDRGRYTEAFF. CDR3 in DNA: TGTGCTAGTGGTGAGGACAGGGGGAGGTACACTGAAGCTTTCTTT. The rearrangement links TRBV12-5 to TRBJ1-1; TRBD1 matches 10 bases. Germline V gives CDR1 LGHNT, CDR2 FRNRAP. The CDR3 totals 15 residues. With V trimmed by 5 bases and J by 3 bases, 6 bases remained unmatched.

The chain links TRBV11-3 to TRBJ2-1, with a weak D call TRBD1 (7 bases). The CDR3 totals 15 residues. Germline V CDR1 and CDR2: SGHNT, YENEEA. V lost 3 bases to trimming and J lost 5 bases, with 14 bases between them. This CDR3 is CASSLGGQRHNEQFF. The CDR3, as DNA: TGTGCCAGCAGCTTGGGGGGACAGCGGCACAATGAGCAGTTCTTC.

The J gene is TRBJ2-1, the V gene TRBV7-9, with 9 bases fitting TRBD2. The CDR3 length is 16 residues. Germline CDR1 and CDR2: SEHNR and FQNEAQ (reference sequence). Trimming removed 3 bases from V and 2 bases from J; junction bases left unmatched: 5. This CDR3 reads CASSFPPSGAYNEQFF. As DNA, the CDR3 is TGTGCCAGCAGCTTCCCCCCTAGCGGGGCCTACAATGAGCAGTTCTTC.

V gene TRBV5-4 combines with J gene TRBJ2-7, with D maybe TRBD1 (5 bases). The CDR3 has 13 residues. From germline, CDR1 is SGHNT and CDR2 YYREEE (reference sequence). V lost 1 base, J lost 5 bases, and 10 bases lay in between. CDR3 protein: CASSLKGPDEQYF. The CDR3 DNA is TGTGCCAGCAGCTTGAAGGGGCCTGACGAGCAGTACTTC.

This clone was found many times. J is TRBJ2-3 and V is TRBV5-1, with a tentative D call TRBD1 (6 bases). CDR3 length equals 13 residues. Germline CDR1 SGHRS, CDR2 YFSETQ. V was trimmed by 4 bases and J by 2 bases, leaving 8 bases between them. This chain's CDR3 is CASSRDNTDTQYF. CDR3 DNA sequence: TGCGCCAGCAGCCGGGACAACACAGATACGCAGTATTTT.

J is TRBJ2-4 and V is TRBV9; a weak D match, TRBD2 (5 bases). The V end was cut by 0 bases, the J end by 5 bases, with 12 bases between. The CDR3 is 15 residues long. Germline V gives CDR1 SGDLS, CDR2 YYNGEE. The CDR3 is CASSVGPDSENIQYF. CDR3 sequence (DNA): TGTGCCAGCAGCGTAGGCCCGGACTCTGAAAACATTCAGTACTTC.

The J gene is TRBJ2-2, the V gene TRBV18; 10 positions match TRBD1. The CDR3 covers 16 residues. CDR1 is KGHSH and CDR2 is LQKENI in the germline V gene. Trimming removed 4 bases from V and 4 bases from J; junction bases left unmatched: 6. The DNA of the CDR3 is TGTGCCAGCTCACTGGGGACAGGGGACGCCACCGGGGAGCTGTTTTTT. Its protein product is CASSLGTGDATGELFF.

V and J are TRBV6-4 and TRBJ2-7, with TRBD2 as a possible D gene (6 bases). The CDR3 covers 14 residues. Germline assignment: CDR1 MRHNA and CDR2 SNTAGT. The V end was cut by 7 bases, the J end by 5 bases, with 18 bases between. The chain's CDR3 is CASTPYPGAHEQYF. The CDR3 DNA sequence: TGTGCCAGCACCCCCTACCCGGGAGCCCACGAGCAGTACTTC.

This clone was seen more than once but under ten times. V usage is TRBV6-5 and J usage is TRBJ2-5, with D unresolved. V dropped 6 bases and J dropped 5 bases, with 7 bases sitting between them. CDR1 is MNHEY, CDR2 SVGAGI, per germline. CDR3 length: 11 amino acids. This chain's CDR3 is CASSYAETQYF. The CDR3 DNA sequence: TGTGCCAGCAGCTACGCGGAGACCCAGTACTTC.

The chain recombines TRBV28 with TRBJ1-3; D possibly corresponds to TRBD1 (6 bases). The CDR3 is 15 amino acids. CDR1 is MDHEN, CDR2 SYDVKM, per germline. Trimming cost V 2 bases and J 7 bases, with 15 bases left between them. CDR3 DNA sequence: TGTGCCAGCAGTTTAGGACAGCCTTTGAGGAACACCATATATTTT. Translation gives CASSLGQPLRNTIYF.

J is TRBJ1-4 and V is TRBV28, with D possibly being TRBD1 (6 bases). The CDR3 runs to 13 residues. Between the trimmed V and J ends, which lost 6 bases and 8 bases, there was a span of 13 bases. Germline-derived CDR1 and CDR2 are MDHEN and SYDVKM. The CDR3 protein is CASSTGLREKLFF. Here the CDR3 DNA reads TGTGCCAGCAGCACAGGGTTGAGAGAAAAACTGTTTTTT. The full variable domain, with the rest looked up from reference TRBV28 and TRBJ1-4, is DVKVTQSSRYLVKRTGEKVFLECVQDMDHENMFWYRQDPGLGLRLIYFSYDVKMKEKGDIPEGYSVSREKKERFSLILESASTNQTSMYLCASSTGLREKLFFGSGTQLSVL.